Presented here are 8 T cell receptor beta chains from one specimen sequenced in a study of blood T cell repertoires in COVID-19. Profiling relied on immunoSEQ multiplex PCR, and the TCRdb table lists in-frame clones only, not all of them. Seen here are 110,000 to 150,000 clones, over 70% observed once, and the top ten hold roughly 45%. Sequenced input: peripheral blood. All receptors come from a human donor in a cohort sampled during active COVID-19.

For this clone: Other DNA sequences in this sample translate to the same CDR3. The genes are TRBV19 and TRBJ1-5; 10 bases agree with TRBD1. Trimming removed 4 bases from V and 7 bases from J; junction bases left unmatched: 4. Germline CDR1 is LNHDA and CDR2 is SQIVND (reference sequence). This CDR3 is 14 amino acids long. CDR3 sequence (DNA): TGTGCCAGTAGTACGACAGGGGGCCGGCAGCCCCAGCATTTT. Translated, it gives CASSTTGGRQPQHF.

This chain connects TRBV7-6 to TRBJ1-6; D possibly corresponds to TRBD1 (5 bases). The V gene's germline CDR1 is SGHVS and CDR2 FNYEAQ. This CDR3 contains 13 residues. V was shortened by 7 bases and J by 6 bases, with 10 bases between the two germline ends. The CDR3 nucleotides are TGTGCCAGCAAAAGACAGCCTAATTCACCCCTCCACTTT. Residues: CASKRQPNSPLHF. Based on the CDR3 plus reference TRBV7-6 and TRBJ1-6, the full variable domain is GAGVSQSPRYKVTKRGQDVALRCDPISGHVSLYWYRQALGQGPEFLTYFNYEAQQDKSGLPNDRFSAERPEGSISTLTIQRTEQRDSAMYRCASKRQPNSPLHFGNGTRLTVT.

The chain is built from TRBV10-3 and TRBJ1-5; TRBD1 is a possible D gene (5 bases). Trimming pared 0 bases from V and 5 bases from J, leaving 11 bases between. CDR3 length equals 15 residues. CDR1 and CDR2 from the germline V gene are ENHRY and SYGVKD. The DNA of the CDR3 is TGTGCCATCAGTGAGTCAGTAACAGGAGATCAGCCCCAGCATTTT. Translating it yields CAISESVTGDQPQHF.

The J gene is TRBJ2-1, the V gene TRBV7-2; D uncertain. CDR1 and CDR2 from the germline V gene are SGHTA and FQGNSA. V was shortened by 6 bases and J by 5 bases, with 5 bases between the two germline ends. The CDR3 has 11 residues. CDR3 sequence (DNA): TGTGCCAGCAGGGTAGACAATGAGCAGTTCTTC. This encodes CASRVDNEQFF.

J is TRBJ1-2 and V is TRBV4-3; TRBD1 matches at 8 bases. Germline V gene lookup returns CDR1 LGHNA and CDR2 YSLEER. CDR3 length: 14 amino acids. With 0 bases clipped from V and 4 bases from J, the junction kept 1 base outside the gene matches. The CDR3 sequence: CASSQEQGGYGYTF. The CDR3 DNA reads TGCGCCAGCAGCCAAGAACAGGGGGGCTATGGCTACACCTTC.

The J gene is TRBJ2-6, the V gene TRBV7-6; 7 nucleotides match TRBD1. The junction had 5 bases not matched to a gene; V was cut back by 3 bases and J by 0 bases. Germline-derived CDR1 and CDR2 are SGHVS and FNYEAQ. The CDR3 is made up of 17 amino acids. CDR3 nucleotides: TGTGCCAGCAGCTTTTCAGGGGGAAGCTCTGGGGCCAACGTCCTGACTTTC. Translating it yields CASSFSGGSSGANVLTF.

This clone has at least ten counts. This chain joins TRBV7-6 and TRBJ1-1, with D perhaps TRBD1 (5 bases). The length of the CDR3 is 12 residues. The germline V and J ends were trimmed by 8 bases and 4 bases, with 11 bases remaining between them. CDR1 and CDR2 (germline): SGHVS, FNYEAQ. The CDR3, as DNA: TGTGCCAGCTACACAAGGGGCACTGAAGCTTTCTTT. This codes for CASYTRGTEAFF.

The rearrangement uses TRBV2 and TRBJ2-1; TRBD1 matches at 10 bases. This CDR3 contains 16 residues. V trimming: 4 bases; J trimming: 1 base; junction bases outside the gene matches: 4. CDR1 is SNHLY and CDR2 is FYNNEI in the germline V gene. CDR3 nucleotides: TGTGCCAGCAGTGGTGGACAGGGGGGGTCCTACAATGAGCAGTTCTTC. Translated: CASSGGQGGSYNEQFF.